The source of this T cell receptor beta chain is a study of T cells in pancreatic ductal adenocarcinoma. This CDR3 comprises 16 residues. Trimming removed 5 bases from V and 5 bases from J, with 21 bases in between. Germline lookup yields CDR1 SGHTA and CDR2 FQGNSA. Turning to this clone: Its antigen is not known.

The method was immunoSEQ multiplex PCR; TCRdb's version includes in-frame clones alone and lacks a portion of them. The data contain around 94,000 clones, nearly 95% of them singletons. Study findings and constraints: Tumors hold more CD45RO+ effector T cells, which may bias toward lower diversity. Unique clonotypes were approximately 8-fold more numerous in blood than in tumor. This surgical cohort overrepresents the minority presenting with early-stage disease. No significant tumor-blood clonality difference; means were about 0.1 and 0.065.

Selected pancreatic ductal adenocarcinoma patients had undergone surgery without neoadjuvant therapy. Sequencing was performed on PBMCs. The source of this sequence is a human donor with pancreatic ductal adenocarcinoma. This chain joins TRBV7-2 and TRBJ2-5; possible D gene TRBD1, 7 bases. CDR3 in DNA: TGTGCCAGCAGCCCTCCCGTTGGAGGGGGCGGTGAGACCCAGTACTTC. It yields the protein CASSPPVGGGGETQYF. The full variable domain, rest sourced from reference TRBV7-2 and TRBJ2-5, is GAGVSQSPSNKVTEKGKDVELRCDPISGHTALYWYRQSLGQGLEFLIYFQGNSAPDKSGLPSDRFSAERTGGSVSTLTIQRTQQEDSAVYLCASSPPVGGGGETQYFGPGTRLLVL.